The text below deals with one TCR beta chain. Its specificity is not known. MiXCR was run by TCRdb on the 5' RACE reads, yielding one entry per CDR3 protein. The sample lists some 350,000 distinct CDR3 sequences, under 15% seen once, with roughly 0.99% in the top ten. This entry belongs to a study of CD8 T cells in ankylosing spondylitis. The CDR3 has 13 residues. Trimming removed 4 bases from V and 8 bases from J, with 15 bases in between. The germline V gene has CDR1 GTSNPN and CDR2 SVGIG (reference sequence). Study conclusions and caveats: Apparently characteristic of ankylosing spondylitis blood was a TCR beta motif (eight highly homologous variants).

This sequence originates from a male donor with ankylosing spondylitis or in good health (not recorded which). The specimen was blood, either unsorted or a sorted T cell fraction (not recorded which). This chain links TRBV30 with TRBJ2-1, with D perhaps TRBD2 (5 bases). In DNA, the CDR3 is TGTGCCTGGACCGGACTCAAGGGCGATGAGCAGTTCTTC. This encodes CAWTGLKGDEQFF.